The present TCR beta chain was sequenced within a study of naive and memory T cell subsets. The table lists this clonotype with a few counts. The V end lost 10 bases, the J end lost 0 bases, and 16 bases lay between the germline ends. The length of the CDR3 is 14 residues. The germline V gene has CDR1 MNHEY and CDR2 SMNVEV (reference sequence). The library had UMIs added by 3' ligation of an oligonucleotide to TCR cDNA. Four PCR rounds used nested alpha and beta constant region primers plus the SP2 primer. Each CDR3 protein is one row after TCRdb ran MiXCR on the 5' RACE reads. The data contain about 62,000 distinct CDR3 sequences, around 8% of them singletons.

The sequence was collected from a female donor in good health. The chain has TRBV27 and TRBJ2-7, with TRBD2 as a possible D gene (7 bases). CDR3 DNA: TGTGCCACGGCCGCGGGGGCGATCTCCTACGAGCAGTACTTC. Translating gives CATAAGAISYEQYF.